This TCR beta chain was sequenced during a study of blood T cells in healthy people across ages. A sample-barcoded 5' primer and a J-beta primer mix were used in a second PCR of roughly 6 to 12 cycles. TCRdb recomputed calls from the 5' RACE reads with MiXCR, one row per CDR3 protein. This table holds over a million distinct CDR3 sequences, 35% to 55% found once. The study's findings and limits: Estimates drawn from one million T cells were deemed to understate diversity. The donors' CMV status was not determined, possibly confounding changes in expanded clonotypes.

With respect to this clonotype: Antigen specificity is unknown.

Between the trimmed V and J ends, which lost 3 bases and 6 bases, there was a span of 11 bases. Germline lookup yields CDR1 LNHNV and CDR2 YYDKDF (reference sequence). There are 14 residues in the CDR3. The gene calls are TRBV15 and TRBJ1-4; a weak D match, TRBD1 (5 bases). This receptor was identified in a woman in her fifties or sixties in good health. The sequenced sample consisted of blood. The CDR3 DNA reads TGTGCCACCAGCAGGGGGGGGTCTGATGAAAAACTGTTTTTT. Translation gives CATSRGGSDEKLFF.